This TCR beta chain was obtained from a study of type 1 regulatory T cells. Study background: T-allo10 is an in vitro-generated, Tr1-enriched CD4 T cell product specific for alloantigen.

TCRdb ran MiXCR on the reads and lists one entry per CDR3 protein. The data show about 65,000 distinct CDR3 sequences, about 50% seen once. Notes on the study in general: Type 1 regulatory T cells had a more restricted TCR repertoire than non-type 1 regulatory T cells.

This CDR3 has 18 amino acids. V was clipped by 1 base and J by 4 bases; unmatched bases: 14. Concerning this clonotype itself: The target antigen is unknown.

The receptor's source is a human donor in good health. The source material was cultured non-Tr1 T cells, either the whole culture or a sorted T cell fraction (not recorded which). The V gene is TRBV12-3 or TRBV12-4, the J gene TRBJ2-5; 8 bases fit TRBD2. For the CDR3, the DNA is TGTGCCAGCAGTTTAGGGGGCTTAGCGGGGATCATAGTAGAGACCCAGTACTTC. Its translation: CASSLGGLAGIIVETQYF.